This T cell receptor beta chain came from a study of CD8+ T cells in alopecia areata. The length of the CDR3 is 16 residues. Trimming removed 4 bases from V and 6 bases from J, with 19 bases in between. Germline CDR1 and CDR2: SEHNR and FQNEAQ (reference sequence). Extracted from the samples, RNA was reverse transcribed into cDNA to serve as the sequencing template. This table comes from immunoSEQ multiplex PCR, and its TCRdb copy is limited to in-frame clones, with some not included. Among roughly 200,000 clones listed, roughly 59% were seen once. V gene TRBV7-9 combines with J gene TRBJ2-1; perhaps TRBD1 as D (5 bases). Sequencing was performed on CD4+ T cells sorted from blood, taken at week 0. The sequence was obtained from a human donor with alopecia areata. CDR3 protein: CASSSLAHGAVNEQFF. The CDR3 DNA is TGTGCCAGCAGCTCCCTTGCCCATGGGGCAGTCAATGAGCAGTTCTTC.